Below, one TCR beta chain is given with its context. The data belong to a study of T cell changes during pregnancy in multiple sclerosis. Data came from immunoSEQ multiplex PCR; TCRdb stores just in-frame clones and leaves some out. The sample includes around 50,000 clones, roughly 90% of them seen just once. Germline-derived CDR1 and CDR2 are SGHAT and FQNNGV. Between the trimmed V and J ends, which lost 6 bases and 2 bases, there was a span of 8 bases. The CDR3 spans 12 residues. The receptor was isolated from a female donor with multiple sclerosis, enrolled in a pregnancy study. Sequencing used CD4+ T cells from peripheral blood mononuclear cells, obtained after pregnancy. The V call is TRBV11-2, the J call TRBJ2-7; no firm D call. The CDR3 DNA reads TGTGCCAGCAGTTTATTAACCTACGAGCAGTACTTC. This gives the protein CASSLLTYEQYF. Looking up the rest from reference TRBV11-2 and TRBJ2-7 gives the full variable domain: EAGVAQSPRYKIIEKRQSVAFWCNPISGHATLYWYQQILGQGPKLLIQFQNNGVVDDSQLPKDRFSAERLKGVDSTLKIQPAKLEDSAVYLCASSLLTYEQYFGPGTRLTVT.